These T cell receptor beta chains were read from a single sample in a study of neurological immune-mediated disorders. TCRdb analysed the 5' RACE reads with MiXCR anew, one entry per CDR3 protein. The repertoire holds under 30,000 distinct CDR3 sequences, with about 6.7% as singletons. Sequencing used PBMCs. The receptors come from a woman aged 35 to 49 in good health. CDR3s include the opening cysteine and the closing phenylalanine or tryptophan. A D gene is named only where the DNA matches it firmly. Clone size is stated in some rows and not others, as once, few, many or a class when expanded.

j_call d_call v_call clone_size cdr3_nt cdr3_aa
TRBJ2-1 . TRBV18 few TGTGCCAGCTCACCACCGGCTTTCCCAGATGAGCAGTTCTTC CASSPPAFPDEQFF
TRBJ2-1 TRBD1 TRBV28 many TGTGCCAGCAGTCACAGGGGAACTGAGCAGTTCTTC CASSHRGTEQFF
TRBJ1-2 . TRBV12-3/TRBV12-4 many TGTGCCAGCACCCCCGGCGGGCAGGGGCTTAGAGGCTACACCTTC CASTPGGQGLRGYTF
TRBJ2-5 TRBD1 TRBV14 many TGTGCCAGCAGCCAAATAAAAGGGGGCTTGGAGACCCAGTACTTC CASSQIKGGLETQYF
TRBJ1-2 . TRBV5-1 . TGCGCCAGCAGCTTTTGGGCCGCACAACCCTATGGCTACACCTTC CASSFWAAQPYGYTF
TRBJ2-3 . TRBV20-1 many TGCAGTGCTACGACTCCGAAGACAGATACGCAGTATTTT CSATTPKTDTQYF
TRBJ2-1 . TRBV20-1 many TGCAGTGCTAGAGATGTGGGAGAAGTCTACAATGAGCAGTTCTTC CSARDVGEVYNEQFF
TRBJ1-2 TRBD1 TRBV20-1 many TGCAGTGCTAGAGATAGGGACAGGGGGGAAAACTATGGCTACACCTTC CSARDRDRGENYGYTF
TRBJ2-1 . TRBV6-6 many TGTGCCAGCAGCATCCTGGGCAGGGCGAATGAGCAGTTCTTC CASSILGRANEQFF
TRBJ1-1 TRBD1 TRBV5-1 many TGCGCCAGCAGCGTGGGGGCAGGGGGCACAGGGACTGAAGCTTTCTTT CASSVGAGGTGTEAFF
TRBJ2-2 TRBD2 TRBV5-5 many TGTGCCAGCAGCTGGGGACTAGCGGGTATTAACACCGGGGAGCTGTTTTTT CASSWGLAGINTGELFF
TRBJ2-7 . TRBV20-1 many TGCAGTGCTAAAAGGGACAAATCGGGCGAGCAGTACTTC CSAKRDKSGEQYF
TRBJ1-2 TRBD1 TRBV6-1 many TGTGCCAGCATGACGGGACAGAACTATGGCTACACCTTC CASMTGQNYGYTF
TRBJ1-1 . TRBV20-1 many TGCAGTGCTAGAGACCCTTTCGGCCCTGGACGGCTAGACAATGAAGCTTTCTTT CSARDPFGPGRLDNEAFF
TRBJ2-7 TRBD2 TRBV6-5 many TGTGCCAGCAGTCCACGACTAGCGGGTGTCTACGAGCAGTACTTC CASSPRLAGVYEQYF
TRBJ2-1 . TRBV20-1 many TGCAGTGCTAGTTTGTTGGGTAATGAGGGGGACCGGAATGAGCAGTTCTTC CSASLLGNEGDRNEQFF